Reported below is one TCR beta chain. No cognate antigen has been identified for it. Nothing much larger sits one base from this clone, and base qualities are not available. Separate from the roughly 660-subject first cohort, the validation cohort of 95 to 150 subjects was the group to which the donors belonged. The data derive from a study of cytomegalovirus exposure and HLA in healthy donors (dated by TCRdb to 2016 to 2017). For context, the study as a whole: A later analysis indicated that the 120 validation repertoires were generated on the platform also employed for the approximately 700 repertoires of the first cohort. The study was designed to test whether signatures of past pathogen exposure could be identified by cataloging public T cell receptors. Besides the first cohort of some 670 subjects, a separate validation cohort made up of 95 to 150 different subjects was used. To predict cytomegalovirus infection status, the study combined high-throughput TCR immunosequencing, statistical association of individual TCRs with disease status, and machine learning.

Broad study findings and their caveats: The authors suggested that the approach could potentially be extended to other disease states and immunological phenotypes. In a later analysis, TCRs clustered in the first cohort were found to also tend to co-occur in the approximately 120 validation repertoires, with 85% to 95% of cluster scores above 0. In vitro tests confirmed that a few of the cytomegalovirus-associated TCR beta chains recognize cytomegalovirus antigens. The validation cohort had no HLA typing available for a later analysis, so co-occurrence within that cohort was assessed over all 120 or so repertoires. The study gave a list of under 200 TCR beta chains associated with cytomegalovirus. The classifier was reported to diagnose cytomegalovirus status with high specificity and sensitivity in both the original and validation cohorts. Most TCR sequences were observed very rarely across donors, whereas some public TCRs were present in many individuals.

Library preparation used the immunoSEQ multiplex PCR assay. Per the source publication's procedure: To diagnose cytomegalovirus status from the catalog of TCR beta chain sequences, a statistical classification framework was built. What TCRdb holds here is the immuneACCESS table cut down to in-frame rearrangements. Part of the clones is not present; checked against another copy, under half of the missing clones reflect an unresolved V gene, and the others are unexplained. That table furnishes V, J and clone size, whereas the DNA furnished D and trimming. For this sample the table gives a few hundred thousand clones, of which roughly 88% were detected only once. Around 0.88% of the sample is in the top ten clones. Trimming accounts for 2 bases at V and 9 bases at J, while the number of junction bases matched to no gene is 1. The CDR3, from cysteine to phenylalanine, totals 12 residues. Solely the CDR3 DNA is kept, with 36 bases framed from the first base. Via the germline V gene (reference sequence), CDR1 is MNHEY and CDR2 SMNVEV.

The material sequenced was PBMCs. The chain employs TRBV27 and TRBJ2-1, and 7 junctional nucleotides match TRBD2. The clonotype originates from a man under 40 in good health and CMV-seronegative. The CDR3 region reads CASSLTGGEQFF. The DNA sequence follows: TGTGCCAGCAGTTTAACGGGGGGTGAGCAGTTCTTC.